This passage covers 19 T cell receptor beta chains from one sample sequenced in a study of metastatic and nonmetastatic thyroid tumors (dated by TCRdb to 2019 to 2021). No treatment had been received by any patient before thyroid surgery. The library was built by means of PCR. Instrument on record: Illumina HiSeq 4000. TCRdb trimmed public reads at Q25 via fastp, called clones via MiXCR and kept in-frame beta chains. Here the sample has 43,000 or so clones; around 25% occur a single time. The ten largest clones capture around 3.4% of the sample. The sequencing sample was made of blood. All receptors come from a male donor with papillary thyroid cancer or a benign thyroid nodule (not recorded which). Some clones in this sample may be carry-over from other donors' samples.

This clone was recorded at least ten times. The J gene is TRBJ2-1, the V gene TRBV11-2, with D tentatively TRBD2 (6 bases). V shed 0 bases and J shed 12 bases, with 12 bases lying between them. The CDR3 is 13 residues long. The V gene's germline CDR1 is SGHAT and CDR2 FQNNGV. In DNA, the CDR3 is TGTGCCAGCAGCTTAGAGGTGCGGGGCATGCAGTTCTTC. Translation gives CASSLEVRGMQFF.

The chain links TRBV10-2 to TRBJ2-5; tentatively, D is TRBD1 (6 bases). V was pared by 4 bases and J by 0 bases, with 6 bases between. This CDR3 is 13 amino acids long. Germline V lookup: CDR1 WSHSY, CDR2 SAAADI. This CDR3 is CASSGDNQETQYF. The CDR3 region has the DNA TGCGCCAGCAGTGGGGACAACCAAGAGACCCAGTACTTC.

This clone was observed at least ten times. The V call is TRBV7-9, the J call TRBJ2-7; TRBD1 aligns across 7 bases. The V and J ends lost 4 bases and 0 bases, in that order; junction bases with no gene match: 9. In germline, CDR1 is SEHNR, CDR2 FQNEAQ (reference sequence). The CDR3 is 16 amino acids. CDR3 sequence: CASSSLNRGPSYEQYF. Written as DNA, the CDR3 is TGTGCCAGCAGCTCCTTAAACAGGGGACCCTCCTACGAGCAGTACTTC. The full variable domain, in which reference TRBV7-9 and TRBJ2-7 provide the parts outside the CDR3, is DTGVSQNPRHKITKRGQNVTFRCDPISEHNRLYWYRQTLGQGPEFLTYFQNEAQLEKSRLLSDRFSAERPKGSFSTLEIQRTEQGDSAMYLCASSSLNRGPSYEQYFGPGTRLTVT.

The table lists this clone with many counts. The genes are TRBV7-2 and TRBJ1-6, with D perhaps TRBD1 (6 bases). Per the germline V gene, CDR1 is SGHTA and CDR2 is FQGNSA. CDR3 length equals 14 residues. With 4 bases removed from V and 10 bases from J, the gap between germline ends came to 14 bases. The CDR3 reads CASSSMTGLSPLHF. The CDR3 DNA sequence: TGTGCCAGCAGCTCGATGACAGGATTGTCACCCCTCCACTTT.

The table lists this clone with a few counts. The chain recombines TRBV29-1 with TRBJ2-3; D remains ambiguous. The CDR3 totals 13 residues. Trimming removed 2 bases from V and 2 bases from J, with 8 bases in between. Looked up from germline, CDR1 is SQVTM and CDR2 is ANQGSEA. CDR3 sequence: CSVEPASTDTQYF. CDR3 coding DNA: TGCAGCGTTGAACCAGCATCCACAGATACGCAGTATTTT.

In its sample, this clone was seen many times. The V call is TRBV20-1, the J call TRBJ2-1; 8 bases agree with TRBD2. CDR3 size: 14 residues. Germline CDR1 is DFQATT and CDR2 is SNEGSKA (reference sequence). The trim removed 3 bases at V and 1 base at J, leaving 2 bases unmatched. CDR3 sequence: CSASKRGSYNEQFF. CDR3 nucleotide sequence: TGCAGTGCTAGCAAGCGGGGGTCCTACAATGAGCAGTTCTTC.

This clone was detected ten times or more. The V call is TRBV20-1, the J call TRBJ2-1, with D perhaps TRBD1 (6 bases). Trimming pared 3 bases from V and 12 bases from J, leaving 15 bases between. CDR3 length equals 12 residues. CDR1 and CDR2 from the germline V gene are DFQATT and SNEGSKA (reference sequence). The CDR3 loop reads CSARESRGWQFF. DNA of the CDR3: TGCAGTGCTAGGGAGAGCAGGGGTTGGCAGTTCTTC.

There are many counts of this clone. The genes are TRBV3-2 and TRBJ2-7; TRBD2, the D gene given by the table, was not confirmed from the DNA. TRBV3-2 is classified as a pseudogene. The CDR3 has 19 amino acids. This CDR3 reads CASSHPLGTSGSHSYEQYF. DNA of the CDR3: TGTGCCAGCAGCCACCCACTCGGGACTAGCGGGAGCCACTCCTACGAGCAGTACTTC.

This clone occurred many times. The chain is built from TRBV19 and TRBJ2-3; D may be TRBD2 (6 bases). V lost 5 bases, J lost 4 bases, and 10 bases lay in between. Per the germline V gene, CDR1 is LNHDA and CDR2 is SQIVND (reference sequence). The CDR3 spans 13 residues. This CDR3 reads CASSRGTADTQYF. The DNA of the CDR3 is TGTGCCAGTAGTCGGGGGACGGCAGATACGCAGTATTTT.

There are many counts of this clone. This chain uses TRBV30 with TRBJ1-4, with unresolved D. The CDR3 is made up of 15 amino acids. V lost 3 bases and J lost 7, with 18 bases in between. Germline V gene sequence: CDR1 GTSNPN, CDR2 SVGIG (reference sequence). CDR3 amino acids: CAWSPLGGFSEKLFF. The CDR3 DNA sequence: TGTGCCTGGAGCCCCCTCGGAGGTTTTTCTGAAAAACTGTTTTTT. Full variable domain (rest looked up from reference TRBV30 and TRBJ1-4): SQTIHQWPATLVQPVGSPLSLECTVEGTSNPNLYWYRQAAGRGLQLLFYSVGIGQISSEVPQNLSASRPQDRQFILSSKKLLLSDSGFYLCAWSPLGGFSEKLFFGSGTQLSVL.

The rearrangement uses TRBV6-5 and TRBJ2-3; TRBD2 is a possible D gene (6 bases). Per the germline V gene, CDR1 is MNHEY and CDR2 is SVGAGI. This CDR3 has 14 amino acids. V was trimmed by 0 bases and J by 6 bases, leaving 10 bases between them. The CDR3, as DNA: TGTGCCAGCAGTTACTCCGGGGGTTGGGATACGCAGTATTTT. The encoded protein is CASSYSGGWDTQYF.

The rearrangement uses TRBV20-1 and TRBJ2-1, with 13 bases matching TRBD2. Trimming cost V 4 bases and J 5 bases; bases outside gene matches: 14. The germline gives CDR1 DFQATT, CDR2 SNEGSKA (reference sequence). The CDR3 loop spans 18 amino acids. This chain's CDR3 is CSATRQSRLAGGNNEQFF. The DNA of the CDR3 is TGCAGTGCTACCAGACAGTCCAGACTAGCGGGAGGCAACAATGAGCAGTTCTTC.

The chain carries TRBV6-1 and TRBJ1-5; D not certain. Looked up from germline, CDR1 is MNHNS and CDR2 is SASEGT. V was cut by 6 bases and J by 10 bases, with 16 bases left in between. The CDR3 totals 13 residues. CDR3: CASRDIPIHPQHF. The CDR3 DNA follows: TGTGCCAGCAGAGACATCCCCATTCATCCCCAGCATTTT.

The rearrangement links TRBV28 to TRBJ2-5; no definite D call. The V gene lost 6 bases and the J gene lost 4 bases, with 15 bases spanning the gap. The CDR3 consists of 14 residues. The germline V gene encodes CDR1 MDHEN and CDR2 SYDVKM. The CDR3 is CASSSPRCRETQYF. The CDR3 DNA is TGTGCCAGCAGCTCACCGAGGTGTAGAGAGACCCAGTACTTC.

V usage is TRBV12-3 or TRBV12-4 and J usage is TRBJ2-7; D gene uncertain. The ends were cut back, 4 bases at V and 2 bases at J, with 9 bases in the middle. This CDR3 region has 13 residues. CDR3 DNA sequence: TGTGCCAGCAGTTGGTCCCTACCCTACGAGCAGTACTTC. Translation: CASSWSLPYEQYF.

V gene TRBV6-1 combines with J gene TRBJ1-6, with no clear D. Germline values: CDR1 MNHNS, CDR2 SASEGT. The CDR3 is made up of 12 amino acids. Between the trimmed V and J ends, which lost 5 bases and 10 bases, there was a span of 9 bases. CDR3 sequence: CASSPPNSPLHF. The CDR3 DNA sequence: TGTGCCAGCAGTCCCCCGAACTCACCCCTCCACTTT.

At least ten counts were recorded for this clone. This chain uses TRBV4-1 with TRBJ1-6; possible D gene TRBD1, 6 bases. Germline CDR1 reads MGHRA; CDR2 reads YSYEKL. There are 15 residues in the CDR3. The V gene lost 1 base and the J gene lost 9 bases, with 13 bases spanning the gap. CDR3 sequence: CASSQAGTLVSPLHF. The DNA of the CDR3 is TGCGCCAGCAGCCAAGCCGGGACACTCGTTTCACCCCTCCACTTT.

This clone has just a few counts. The chain joins TRBV5-1 to TRBJ2-1; D perhaps matches TRBD1 (5 bases). V lost 3 bases to trimming and J lost 4 bases, with 20 bases between them. Per germline, CDR1 SGHRS and CDR2 YFSETQ. This CDR3 has 17 residues. CDR3 nucleotides: TGCGCCAGCAGCTGGATTTCAGGGCCGTCTCCTTACAATGAGCAGTTCTTC. This sequence encodes CASSWISGPSPYNEQFF.

This clone occurred many times. The J gene is TRBJ1-2, the V gene TRBV20-1, with D maybe TRBD1 (6 bases). V was pared by 3 bases and J by 9 bases, with 20 bases between. The CDR3 is 14 amino acids. CDR1 is DFQATT and CDR2 is SNEGSKA in the germline V gene (reference sequence). The CDR3 region has the DNA TGCAGTGCTAGGAGCTCGGGGGGCGGTGGCAGCTACACCTTC. Protein product: CSARSSGGGGSYTF.